This T cell receptor beta chain stems from a study of blood T cell repertoires in COVID-19. The CDR3 is made up of 14 amino acids. Germline loops: CDR1 MDHEN, CDR2 SYDVKM. The ends lost 10 bases at V and 4 bases at J; junction bases unmatched: 7. Sequencing used immunoSEQ multiplex PCR; TCRdb keeps in-frame clones, though not all of them. The table lists about 38,000 clones, 70% to 90% of them singletons. The chain employs TRBV28 and TRBJ2-6, with 7 nucleotides matching TRBD1. This sequence was found in a man between 60 and 70 years old with COVID-19, enrolled during active disease. The sample consisted of peripheral blood. CDR3 sequence: CATTTGAGANVLTF. For the CDR3, the DNA is TGTGCCACCACAACAGGGGCCGGGGCCAACGTCCTGACTTTC.